A selection of T cell receptor beta chains follows, all from one sample in a study of blood T cell repertoires in COVID-19. Data came from immunoSEQ multiplex PCR; TCRdb stores just in-frame clones and leaves some out. The table records approximately 250,000 clones, around 89% of them present only once. Sequences were obtained from PBMCs or T cells enriched from blood (not recorded which). These receptors were obtained from a woman aged 40 to 49 with acute COVID-19. The CDR3 runs from the conserved cysteine through the conserved F or W.

v_gene	j_gene	CDR3aa
TRBV7-9	TRBJ2-3	CASIGNEGDTDTQYF
TRBV6-5	TRBJ1-5	CASTPTAISNQPQHF
TRBV15	TRBJ1-1	CATSRDGGTFAFF
TRBV7-9	TRBJ1-2	CASLPTKDRVVLDDYGYTF
TRBV30	TRBJ1-1	CAWQRGDQGVTEAFF
TRBV7-9	TRBJ1-1	CASSLVQGKYTEAFF
TRBV2	TRBJ1-1	CASGRVEAFF
TRBV7-9	TRBJ2-7	CASSRTGTPYEQYF
TRBV7-2	TRBJ2-5	CASSLGSLETQYF
TRBV25-1	TRBJ1-1	CASSAPPGTVNTEAFF
TRBV28	TRBJ2-1	CASSGRGLTNEQFF
TRBV19	TRBJ2-3	CASSRLAGDLGSDTQYF
TRBV4-3	TRBJ2-3	CASSQDLWEDEDSTQYF
TRBV4-1	TRBJ1-5	CASSFFTGTRNQPQHF
TRBV27	TRBJ1-1	CASSLIRDRREAFF
TRBV7-9	TRBJ1-2	CASSLGRDGYTF
TRBV2	TRBJ2-1	CASSGLAGGNEQFF
TRBV2	TRBJ2-4	CASRVTGTKNIQYF
TRBV3-1/TRBV3-2	TRBJ2-3	CASRPAGTSGQDF
TRBV7-9	TRBJ2-7	CASSLVMGVYEQYF
TRBV7-2	TRBJ1-5	CASSSLTRVVGQPQHF
TRBV2	TRBJ2-7	CASSVDRHSYEQYF
TRBV6-5	TRBJ2-1	CASIQREGHNEQFF
TRBV5-4	TRBJ1-6	CASSPGGVRASPLHF
TRBV19	TRBJ2-2	CASSITSAGELFF
TRBV4-2	TRBJ2-7	CASSQDLAGGDEQYF
TRBV27	TRBJ2-1	CASSLGASGRNEQFF
TRBV3-1/TRBV3-2	TRBJ1-2	CASSLAQGAAYGYTF
TRBV7-2	TRBJ1-2	CASSTSVYVERSYGYTF
TRBV12-3/TRBV12-4	TRBJ1-2	CASSLGPNYGYTF
TRBV6-5	TRBJ1-1	CASTITGRAEAFF
TRBV6-1	TRBJ1-5	CASSDGRNQGSQPQHF
TRBV24-1	TRBJ1-2	CATSGDTLYGYTF
TRBV2	TRBJ1-3	CASSDVISGNTIYF
TRBV11-2	TRBJ1-3	CASSEDRVATGNTIYF
TRBV11-3	TRBJ1-4	CASSLGQGAEKLFF
TRBV11-2	TRBJ1-2	CASSLEGGRGHTF
TRBV27	TRBJ2-3	CASSQTSVSTDTQYF
TRBV28	TRBJ1-2	CASSPSPGSYTF
TRBV18	TRBJ1-5	CASSQGNSNQPQHF
TRBV7-9	TRBJ1-1	CASSLSRGPPRTEAFF
TRBV15	TRBJ2-7	CATSWTSGAYEQYF
TRBV7-8	TRBJ2-5	CASSLAGQWKTQYF
TRBV28	TRBJ2-7	CASSSGQGRNEQYF
TRBV5-1	TRBJ2-5	CASSNPSGAQETQYF